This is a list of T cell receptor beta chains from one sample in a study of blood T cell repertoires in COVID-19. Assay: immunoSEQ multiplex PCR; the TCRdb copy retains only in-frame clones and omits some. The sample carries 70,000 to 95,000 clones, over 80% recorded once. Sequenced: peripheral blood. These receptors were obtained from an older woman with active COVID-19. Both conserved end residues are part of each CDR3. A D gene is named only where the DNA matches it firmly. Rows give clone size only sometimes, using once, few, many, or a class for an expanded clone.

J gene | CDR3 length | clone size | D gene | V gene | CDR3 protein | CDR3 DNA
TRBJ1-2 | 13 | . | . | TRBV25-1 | CASSEQGGYGYTF | TGTGCCAGCAGTGAACAGGGAGGCTATGGCTACACCTTC
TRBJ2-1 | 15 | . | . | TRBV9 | CASSVESGTYNEQFF | TGTGCCAGCAGCGTAGAAAGCGGTACCTACAATGAGCAGTTCTTC
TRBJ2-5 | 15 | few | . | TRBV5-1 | CASSLSTGSQETQYF | TGCGCCAGCAGCCTTTCAACGGGGTCTCAAGAGACCCAGTACTTC
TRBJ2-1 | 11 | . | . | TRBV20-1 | CSAAIIREPFF | TGCAGTGCAGCAATCATTCGGGAACCGTTCTTC
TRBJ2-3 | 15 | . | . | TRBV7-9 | CASSLWGRNTDTQYF | TGTGCCAGCAGCTTATGGGGGCGCAACACAGATACGCAGTATTTT
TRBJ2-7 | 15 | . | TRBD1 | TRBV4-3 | CASSPTATGLHEQYF | TGCGCCAGCAGCCCGACCGCGACAGGGCTCCACGAGCAGTACTTC
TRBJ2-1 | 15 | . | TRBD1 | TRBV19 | CATTGTGGTYNEQFF | TGTGCCACTACCGGGACAGGGGGCACCTACAATGAGCAGTTCTTC
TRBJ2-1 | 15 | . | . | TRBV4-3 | CASSQSEEGYNEQFF | TGCGCCAGCAGCCAGTCGGAGGAGGGATACAATGAGCAGTTCTTC
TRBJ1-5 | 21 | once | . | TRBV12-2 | CASRLGRGGTGGGKGNQPQHF | TGTGCAAGTCGCTTAGGACGGGGAGGGACAGGGGGTGGAAAAGGCAATCAGCCCCAGCATTTT
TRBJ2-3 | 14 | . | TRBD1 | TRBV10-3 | CAISGTGSTDTQYF | TGTGCCATCAGCGGGACAGGGAGCACAGATACGCAGTATTTT
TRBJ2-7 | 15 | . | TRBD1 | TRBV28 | CASSLGTALSYEQYF | TGTGCCAGCAGTCTAGGGACAGCACTATCCTACGAGCAGTACTTC
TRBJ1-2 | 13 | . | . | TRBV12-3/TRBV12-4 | CASSLSIRGSYTF | TGTGCCAGCAGCCTCTCGATCCGGGGTAGCTACACCTTC
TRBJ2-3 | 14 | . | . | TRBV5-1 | CASSLGAPRGTQYF | TGCGCCAGCAGCTTGGGTGCCCCGAGGGGGACGCAGTATTTT
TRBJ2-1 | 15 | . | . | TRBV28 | CASSLASAGTNEQFF | TGTGCCAGCAGTTTGGCCTCGGCGGGGACGAATGAGCAGTTCTTC
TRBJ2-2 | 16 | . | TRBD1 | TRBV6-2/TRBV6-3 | CASSSAGTGKTGELFF | TGTGCCAGCAGTTCAGCCGGGACAGGGAAGACCGGGGAGCTGTTTTTT
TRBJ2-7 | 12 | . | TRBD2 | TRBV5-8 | CASRPGGVGQYF | TGTGCCAGCAGGCCGGGAGGGGTGGGGCAGTACTTC
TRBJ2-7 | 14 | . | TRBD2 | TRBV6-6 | CASGLAGGPYEQYF | TGTGCCAGCGGACTAGCGGGAGGACCCTACGAGCAGTACTTC
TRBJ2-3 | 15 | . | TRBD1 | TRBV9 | CASSAQGASTDTQYF | TGTGCCAGCAGCGCTCAGGGGGCTAGCACAGATACGCAGTATTTT
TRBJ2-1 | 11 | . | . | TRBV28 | CASRGLAEQFF | TGTGCCAGCAGGGGCCTGGCGGAGCAGTTCTTC
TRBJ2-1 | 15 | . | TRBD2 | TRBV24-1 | CATSPSGSSYNEQFF | TGTGCCACCTCTCCTAGCGGTAGCTCCTACAATGAGCAGTTCTTC
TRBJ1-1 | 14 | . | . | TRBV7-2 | CASSSSDGGPEAFF | TGTGCCAGCAGCTCGTCGGACGGGGGACCTGAAGCTTTCTTT
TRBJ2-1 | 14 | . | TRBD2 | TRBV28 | CASSLERGVAEQFF | TGTGCCAGCAGTTTAGAGCGGGGGGTAGCTGAGCAGTTCTTC
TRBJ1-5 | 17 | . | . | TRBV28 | CASSSTPGTQSNQPQHF | TGTGCCAGCAGTTCGACACCCGGGACACAAAGCAATCAGCCCCAGCATTTT
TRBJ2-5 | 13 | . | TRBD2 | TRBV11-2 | CASSFTSVETQYF | TGTGCCAGCAGCTTCACTAGCGTGGAGACCCAGTACTTC
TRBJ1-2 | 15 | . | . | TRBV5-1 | CASSQALGEVYGYTF | TGCGCCAGCAGCCAGGCCTTGGGGGAGGTCTATGGCTACACCTTC
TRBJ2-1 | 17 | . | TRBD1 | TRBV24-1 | CATSDAPGQINYNEQFF | TGTGCCACCAGTGATGCACCGGGACAGATTAACTACAATGAGCAGTTCTTC
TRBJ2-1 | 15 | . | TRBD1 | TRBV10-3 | CAIRSTGSSYNEQFF | TGTGCCATCAGATCGACAGGGAGCTCCTACAATGAGCAGTTCTTC
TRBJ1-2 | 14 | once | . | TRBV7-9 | CASSRDSANYGYTF | TGTGCCAGCAGCCGAGACAGCGCTAACTATGGCTACACCTTC
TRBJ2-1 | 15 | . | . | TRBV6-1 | CASSEDLSSYNEQFF | TGTGCCAGCAGTGAAGACTTGAGCTCCTACAATGAGCAGTTCTTC
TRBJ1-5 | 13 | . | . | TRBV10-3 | CAITPTPDQPQHF | TGTGCCATCACTCCGACTCCTGATCAGCCCCAGCATTTT
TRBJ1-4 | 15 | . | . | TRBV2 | CASSGMGGTNEKLFF | TGTGCCAGCAGTGGGATGGGGGGAACTAATGAAAAACTGTTTTTT
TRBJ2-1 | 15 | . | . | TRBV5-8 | CASSLGRDTGNEQFF | TGTGCCAGCAGCTTGGGTAGGGACACCGGGAATGAGCAGTTCTTC
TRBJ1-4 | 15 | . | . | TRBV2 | CASTRAAGRREKLFF | TGTGCCAGTACCCGGGCGGCAGGGCGTCGGGAAAAACTGTTTTTT
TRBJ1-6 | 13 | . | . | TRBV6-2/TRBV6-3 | CASSSLRDSPLHF | TGTGCCAGCAGTTCCCTGAGGGATTCACCCCTCCACTTT
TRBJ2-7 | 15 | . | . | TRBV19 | CASSIGGGITYEQYF | TGTGCCAGTAGTATTGGGGGGGGCATAACCTACGAGCAGTACTTC
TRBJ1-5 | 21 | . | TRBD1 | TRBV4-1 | CASSQEPATLLNRGHNQPQHF | TGCGCCAGCAGCCAAGAACCCGCGACCCTTTTGAACAGGGGCCACAATCAGCCCCAGCATTTT
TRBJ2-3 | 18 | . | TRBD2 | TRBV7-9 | CASSYSGRLAGESDTQYF | TGTGCCAGCAGCTATTCTGGACGTTTAGCGGGAGAATCAGATACGCAGTATTTT
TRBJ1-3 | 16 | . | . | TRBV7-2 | CASSSRGLRSGNTIYF | TGTGCCAGCAGCTCGCGGGGGCTAAGGTCTGGAAACACCATATATTTT
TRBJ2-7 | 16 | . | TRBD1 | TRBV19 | CASSPQGQATSYEQYF | TGTGCCAGTAGTCCCCAAGGACAGGCGACCTCCTACGAGCAGTACTTC
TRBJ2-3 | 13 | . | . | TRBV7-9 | CASSPGTTDTQYF | TGTGCCAGCAGCCCTGGGACTACAGATACGCAGTATTTT
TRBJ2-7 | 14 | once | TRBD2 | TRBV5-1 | CASNPVAGSFEQYF | TGCGCCAGCAACCCTGTAGCGGGATCCTTCGAGCAGTACTTC